This T cell receptor (beta chain) was profiled in a study of shared clonotypes between healthy human individuals. Using immunoSEQ multiplex PCR, the repertoire was profiled, and TCRdb retains in-frame clones only, with some absent. The data show 600,000 to 700,000 clones, roughly 72% seen once. This CDR3 region has 12 residues. Trimming left V 9 bases short and J 6 bases short, with 15 bases between. Germline V lookup: CDR1 LNHDA, CDR2 SQIVND (reference sequence). This sequence was found in a woman in her twenties or thirties in good health. This chain connects TRBV19 to TRBJ2-7, with D perhaps matching TRBD1 or TRBD2 (7 bases each). Sequencing was performed on memory CD4+ T cells sorted from blood. Subset specified: CD45RA-negative fraction. CDR3 region: CASQGGGAEQYF. For the CDR3, the DNA is TGTGCCAGCCAGGGGGGGGGCGCCGAGCAGTACTTC.